This T cell receptor beta chain was identified in a study of metastatic and nonmetastatic thyroid tumors. TCRdb reanalyzed the PCR reads with MiXCR. The sample has tens of thousands of clones, 25% to 30% seen once. All patients were treatment-naive before thyroid surgery. The CDR3 length is 13 residues. V gave up 1 base and J gave up 6 bases, with 10 bases separating them. The clonotype was recovered from a female donor with papillary thyroid cancer or a benign thyroid nodule (not recorded which). Some clones in this sample may be carry-over from other donors' samples. The sample was blood. The genes are TRBV12-3 or TRBV12-4 and TRBJ2-7; D possibly matches TRBD1 or TRBD2 (5 bases each). CDR3 in amino acids: CASSLGARGEQYF. The DNA of the CDR3 is TGTGCCAGCAGTTTAGGGGCGAGGGGCGAGCAGTACTTC.